The next 6 T cell receptor beta chains were all read from a single sample in a study of blood T cell repertoires in COVID-19. Sequencing used immunoSEQ multiplex PCR; TCRdb keeps in-frame clones, though not all of them. The data contain approximately 360,000 clones, almost 90% of them seen just once; the ten biggest clones take up approximately 7%. The specimen sequenced was peripheral blood. The source is a man in his late teens or twenties with active or convalescent COVID-19.

The chain joins TRBV27 to TRBJ1-5; D is unclear. Germline V gene sequence: CDR1 MNHEY, CDR2 SMNVEV (reference sequence). This CDR3 comprises 13 residues. Trimming stripped 5 bases from V and 3 bases from J, with 8 bases between. This CDR3 reads CASSPRNNQPQHF. In DNA, the CDR3 is TGTGCCAGCAGTCCGCGGAACAATCAGCCCCAGCATTTT.

The chain carries TRBV20-1 and TRBJ2-1; D possibly corresponds to TRBD2 (5 bases). The length of the CDR3 is 16 residues. The V and J ends lost 3 bases and 1 base respectively, with 16 bases between them. Looked up from germline, CDR1 is DFQATT and CDR2 is SNEGSKA (reference sequence). This CDR3 reads CSASPAARASYNEQFF. CDR3 nucleotides: TGCAGTGCTAGTCCGGCCGCGCGGGCGTCCTACAATGAGCAGTTCTTC.

The chain has TRBV18 and TRBJ2-1; 9 bases map to TRBD1. After removal of 5 bases from V and 2 bases from J, the junction contained 4 bases not matched to a gene. Looked up from germline, CDR1 is KGHSH and CDR2 is LQKENI. The CDR3 loop spans 15 amino acids. The CDR3 DNA sequence: TGTGCCAGCTCAGGGGGACAGGGCCCCTACAATGAGCAGTTCTTC. It yields the protein CASSGGQGPYNEQFF. The full variable domain, in which reference TRBV18 and TRBJ2-1 provide the parts outside the CDR3, is NAGVMQNPRHLVRRRGQEARLRCSPMKGHSHVYWYRQLPEEGLKFMVYLQKENIIDESGMPKERFSAEFPKEGPSILRIQQVVRGDSAAYFCASSGGQGPYNEQFFGPGTRLTVL.

The gene calls are TRBV2 and TRBJ1-4; 11 bases are shared with TRBD1. The CDR3 runs 15 residues. Germline V gene sequence: CDR1 SNHLY, CDR2 FYNNEI. Trimming cost V 4 bases and J 6 bases; bases outside gene matches: 4. CDR3 protein: CASSVGQGAYEKLFF. CDR3 nucleotides: TGTGCCAGCAGTGTAGGACAGGGGGCTTATGAAAAACTGTTTTTT.

The rearrangement joins TRBV5-1 to TRBJ2-7; D perhaps matches TRBD2 (6 bases). Germline V gives CDR1 SGHRS, CDR2 YFSETQ. The CDR3 runs to 14 residues. V lost 2 bases and J lost 6, with 15 bases in between. The CDR3 sequence is CASSFDGGSLEQYF. The CDR3 DNA follows: TGCGCCAGCAGCTTCGACGGGGGTTCCCTCGAGCAGTACTTC.

Notes on this clone: This likely reflects a read error, since a far larger clone is one base away. The chain carries TRBV7-2 and TRBJ2-7; 12 bases map to TRBD2. Looked up from germline, CDR1 is SGHTA and CDR2 is FQGNSA. The CDR3 totals 15 residues. The trim removed 5 bases at V and 0 bases at J, leaving 2 bases unmatched. The CDR3 here is CASSATSGSSYEQYF. The CDR3 bases are TGTGCCAGCAGCGCGACTAGCGGGAGCTCCTACGAGCAGTACTTC.